The present TCR beta chain was sequenced within a study of T-cell reconstitution after alpha-beta-depleted transplantation in children. CDR3 length: 14 residues. Trimming took off 5 bases at V and 7 bases at J, with 18 bases between the two ends. Per germline, CDR1 MNHEY and CDR2 SMNVEV (reference sequence). As it was prepared, the TCRbeta library received unique molecular identifiers. TCRdb redid the calling of the PCR reads with MiXCR, one entry per CDR3 protein. This sample yields fewer than 500,000 distinct CDR3 sequences, of which around two fifths are seen a single time; approximately 30% belongs to the top ten. In the case of this clonotype: Its specificity is unknown.

Study results and limitations: From surviving recipient T cells and thymic progenitors came the high day-60 TCRbeta diversity observed in some patients. Expanded clones from the graft, numbering several hundred, reportedly supplied alpha-beta T cells about two months after transplant. One year after transplant, T-cell counts and diversity came mostly from newly produced T cells.

This rearrangement joins TRBV27 to TRBJ2-7; the D gene is possibly TRBD2 (7 bases). Source: PBMCs, taken before TCRalphabeta/CD19-depleted stem cell transplant. The origin of this receptor is a girl aged 2-10 years with aplastic anemia, due to receive a stem cell transplant. Written as DNA, the CDR3 is TGTGCCAGCAGTAAGAGGGGGACTATCGGGGAGCAGTACTTC. This translates into CASSKRGTIGEQYF.